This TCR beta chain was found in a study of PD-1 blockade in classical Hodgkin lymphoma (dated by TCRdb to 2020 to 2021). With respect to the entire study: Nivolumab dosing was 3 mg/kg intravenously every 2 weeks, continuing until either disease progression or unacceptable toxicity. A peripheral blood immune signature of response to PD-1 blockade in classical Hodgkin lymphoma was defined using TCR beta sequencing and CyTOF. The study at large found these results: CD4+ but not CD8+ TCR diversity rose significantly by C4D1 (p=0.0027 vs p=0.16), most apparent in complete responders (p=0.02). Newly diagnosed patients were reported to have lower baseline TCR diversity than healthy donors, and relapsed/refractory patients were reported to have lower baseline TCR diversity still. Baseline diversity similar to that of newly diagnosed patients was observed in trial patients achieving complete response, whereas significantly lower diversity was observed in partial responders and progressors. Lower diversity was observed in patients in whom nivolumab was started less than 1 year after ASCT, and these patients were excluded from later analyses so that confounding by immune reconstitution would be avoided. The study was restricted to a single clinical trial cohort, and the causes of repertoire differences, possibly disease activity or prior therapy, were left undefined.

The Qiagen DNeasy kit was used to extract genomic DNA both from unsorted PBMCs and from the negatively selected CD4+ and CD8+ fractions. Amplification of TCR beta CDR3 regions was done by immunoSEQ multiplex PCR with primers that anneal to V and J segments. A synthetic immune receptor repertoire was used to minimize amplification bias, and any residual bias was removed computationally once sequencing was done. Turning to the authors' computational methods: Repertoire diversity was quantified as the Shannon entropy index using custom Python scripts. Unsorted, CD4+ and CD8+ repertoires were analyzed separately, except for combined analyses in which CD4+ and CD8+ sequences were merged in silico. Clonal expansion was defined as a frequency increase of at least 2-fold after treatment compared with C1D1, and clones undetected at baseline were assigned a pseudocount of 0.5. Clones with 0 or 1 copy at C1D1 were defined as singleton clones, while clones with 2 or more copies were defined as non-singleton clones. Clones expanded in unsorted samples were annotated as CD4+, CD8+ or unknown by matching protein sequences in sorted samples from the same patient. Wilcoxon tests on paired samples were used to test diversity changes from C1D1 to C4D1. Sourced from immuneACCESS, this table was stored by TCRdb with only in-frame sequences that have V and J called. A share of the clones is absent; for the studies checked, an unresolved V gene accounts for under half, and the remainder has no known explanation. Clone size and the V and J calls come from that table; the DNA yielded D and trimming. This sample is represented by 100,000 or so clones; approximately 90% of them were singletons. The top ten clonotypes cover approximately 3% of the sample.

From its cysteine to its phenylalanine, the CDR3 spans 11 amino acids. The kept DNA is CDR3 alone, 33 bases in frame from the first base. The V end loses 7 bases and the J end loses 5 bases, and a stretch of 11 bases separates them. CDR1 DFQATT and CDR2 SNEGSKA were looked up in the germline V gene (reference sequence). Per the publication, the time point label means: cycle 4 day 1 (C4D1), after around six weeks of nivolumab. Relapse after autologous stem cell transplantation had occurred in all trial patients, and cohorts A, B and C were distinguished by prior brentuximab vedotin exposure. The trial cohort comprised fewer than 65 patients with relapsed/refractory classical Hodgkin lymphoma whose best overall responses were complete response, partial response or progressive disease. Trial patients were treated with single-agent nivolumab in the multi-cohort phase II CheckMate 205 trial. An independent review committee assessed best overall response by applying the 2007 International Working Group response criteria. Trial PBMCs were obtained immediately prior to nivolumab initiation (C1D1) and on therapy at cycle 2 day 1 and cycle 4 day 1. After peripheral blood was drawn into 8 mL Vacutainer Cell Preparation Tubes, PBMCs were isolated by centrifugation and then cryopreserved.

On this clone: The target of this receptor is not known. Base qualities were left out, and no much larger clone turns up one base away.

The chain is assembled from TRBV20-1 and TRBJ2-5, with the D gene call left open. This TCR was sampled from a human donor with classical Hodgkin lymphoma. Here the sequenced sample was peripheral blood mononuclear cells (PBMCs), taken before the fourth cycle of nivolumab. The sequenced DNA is TGCAGTGTTGGCGTGCGGGAGACCCAGTACTTC. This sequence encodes CSVGVRETQYF.